This entry features one T cell receptor beta chain sequence. Its antigen is still unknown. Germline V CDR1 and CDR2: MGHRA, YSYEKL. This CDR3 spans 15 amino acids. With V trimmed by 4 bases and J by 6 bases, 7 bases remained unmatched. The sample originates from a study of cytomegalovirus exposure and HLA in healthy donors. Study-wide results and caveats: The study labeled 150 to 200 TCR beta chains cytomegalovirus-associated.

TCRdb keeps only in-frame clones here, not all; method: immunoSEQ multiplex PCR. This table has approximately 130,000 clones, over 85% appearing once. The sequence was obtained from a woman under 30 in good health and CMV-seronegative. The chain recombines TRBV4-1 with TRBJ2-1; 9 bases agree with TRBD1. The sequencing sample was made of PBMCs. The CDR3 sequence: CASSLQGAPSNEQFF. The CDR3 DNA sequence: TGCGCCAGCAGCCTACAGGGGGCGCCGTCCAATGAGCAGTTCTTC.